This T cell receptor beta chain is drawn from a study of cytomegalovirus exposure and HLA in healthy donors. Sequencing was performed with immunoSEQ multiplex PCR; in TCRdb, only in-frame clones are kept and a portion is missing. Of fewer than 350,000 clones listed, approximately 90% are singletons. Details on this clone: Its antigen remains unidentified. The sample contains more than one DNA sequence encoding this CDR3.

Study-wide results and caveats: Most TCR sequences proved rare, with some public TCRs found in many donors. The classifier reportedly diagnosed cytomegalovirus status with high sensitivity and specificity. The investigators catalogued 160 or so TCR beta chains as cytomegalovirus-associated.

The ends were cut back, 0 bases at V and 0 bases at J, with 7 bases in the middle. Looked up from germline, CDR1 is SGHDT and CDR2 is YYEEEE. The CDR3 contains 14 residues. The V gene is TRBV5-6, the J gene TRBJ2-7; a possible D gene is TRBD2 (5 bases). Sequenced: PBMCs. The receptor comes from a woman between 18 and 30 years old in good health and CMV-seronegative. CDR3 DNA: TGTGCCAGCAGCTTGGGAGGGAGCTCCTACGAGCAGTACTTC. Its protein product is CASSLGGSSYEQYF.